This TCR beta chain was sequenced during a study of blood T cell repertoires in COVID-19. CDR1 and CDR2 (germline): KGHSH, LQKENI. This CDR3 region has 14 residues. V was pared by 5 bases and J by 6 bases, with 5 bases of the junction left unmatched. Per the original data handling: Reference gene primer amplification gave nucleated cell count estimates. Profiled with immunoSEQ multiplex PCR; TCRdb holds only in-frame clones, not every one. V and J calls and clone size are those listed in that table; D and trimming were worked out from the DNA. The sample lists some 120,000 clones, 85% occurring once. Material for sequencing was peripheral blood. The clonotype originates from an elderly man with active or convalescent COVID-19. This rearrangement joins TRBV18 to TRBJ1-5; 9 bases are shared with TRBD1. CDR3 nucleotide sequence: TGTGCCAGCTCAGGACGGACAGGGGTTCAGCCCCAGCATTTT. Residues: CASSGRTGVQPQHF.